This T cell receptor (beta chain) was captured in a study of beta chain features in type 1 diabetes. In this sample, this clone turned up a few times. The antigen is not known. The CDR3 sequence is 14 residues long. Trimming at V came to 6 bases and at J to 6 bases, leaving 5 bases not matched to a gene. Per the germline V gene, CDR1 is MNHEY and CDR2 is SVGAGI. A single heparinised blood sample, averaging about 120 mL, was obtained per donor. Study conclusions and caveats: In these data, an HLA type influence on TCRB rearrangement remained unresolved. Comparison showed that naive, central memory and Treg TCRB repertoires appeared more similar among patients than among healthy donors. Moderate but significant shortening of TCRB CDR3s was recorded in all four CD4+ subsets from Type 1 diabetes patients.

Expressed TCRB transcripts got sequenced, as all isolated RNA was reverse transcribed. TCRdb keeps only in-frame clones here, not all; method: immunoSEQ multiplex PCR. This table holds 300,000 to 350,000 clones, approximately 8.2% found once. Input material: central memory CD4+ T cells from blood. The sequence was obtained from a woman aged 18 to 35 in good health. The V gene is TRBV6-5, the J gene TRBJ2-3, with TRBD2 matching over 11 bases. Here the CDR3 reads CASSISGRADTQYF. The CDR3 nucleotides are TGTGCCAGCAGCATTAGCGGGAGGGCGGATACGCAGTATTTT.